Listed below are T cell receptor beta chains from one sample, sequenced in a study of T cells in Graves' hyperthyroidism and ophthalmopathy. TCRdb called the multiplex PCR reads again in MiXCR, with one record for every CDR3 protein. The sample has around 700,000 distinct CDR3 sequences, roughly a third seen once; the top ten hold more than 25%. Sequenced: blood. The receptors stem from a woman aged 40 to 50 with Graves' hyperthyroidism. The CDR3 runs from the conserved cysteine through the conserved F or W. D genes are given only for firm matches. Size is omitted from some rows. Given values are once, few, many or a class for expanded clones.

d_call j_call clone_size v_call cdr3_nt cdr3_aa
TRBD2 TRBJ2-5 few TRBV7-8 TGTGCCAGCAGTCCGAAGCGGGGGGGAGCGGGAGAGACCCAGTACTTC CASSPKRGGAGETQYF
. TRBJ2-5 . TRBV20-1 TGCAGTGCTAGGGTAATCGGGAGACTGCCCTTCCAAGAGACCCAGTACTTC CSARVIGRLPFQETQYF
TRBD1 TRBJ1-2 many TRBV2 TGTGCCAGCGCTCCCCCAGGGGGAGGTGGCTACACCTTC CASAPPGGGGYTF
. TRBJ2-7 . TRBV12-3/TRBV12-4 TGTGCCAGCAGTCCTCGCGGGGTCTCCTACGAGCAGTACTTC CASSPRGVSYEQYF
. TRBJ2-3 . TRBV25-1 TGTGCCAGCAGTGATCAGGGAGGACACCCGGGAGATACGCAGTATTTT CASSDQGGHPGDTQYF
TRBD1 TRBJ1-6 . TRBV7-2 TGTGCCAGCAGCTTTCAGGGGGTCCTGAATTCACCCCTCCACTTT CASSFQGVLNSPLHF
. TRBJ2-5 many TRBV7-8 TGTGCCAGCAGCTTAGACAGGGATCGCGAGACCCAGTACTTC CASSLDRDRETQYF
. TRBJ1-5 . TRBV10-1 TGTGCCAGCAGTTACTCGGGGACATTAAGGGGAGTGGATAGCAATCAGCCCCAGCATTTT CASSYSGTLRGVDSNQPQHF
. TRBJ1-1 few TRBV7-3 TGTGCCAGCAGCCCCGGCTGGGGACAGAACACTGAAGCTTTCTTT CASSPGWGQNTEAFF
. TRBJ2-5 . TRBV6-5 TGTGCCAGCAGTGGCGCTCGGGAGACCCAGTACTTC CASSGARETQYF
TRBD1 TRBJ1-5 many TRBV19 TGTGCCTCTAATGTGGTGGACAGGGTGAATCAGCCCCAGCATTTT CASNVVDRVNQPQHF
. TRBJ2-2 few TRBV7-9 TGTGCCAGCAGCCCCTCTCGGGTCGGGGAGCTGTTTTTT CASSPSRVGELFF
. TRBJ2-7 . TRBV10-3 TGTGCCATCAGTCAAACGGCTAGCAACGACTACGAGCAGTACTTC CAISQTASNDYEQYF
. TRBJ2-3 few TRBV7-2 TGTGCCAGCAGCTTCGAAAAGAACGTGCTCAATACGCAGTATTTT CASSFEKNVLNTQYF
. TRBJ2-3 few TRBV29-1 TGCAGCGTTGAGGAGGGTAGCGCAGATACGCAGTATTTT CSVEEGSADTQYF
. TRBJ1-2 many TRBV4-2 TGTGCCAGCAGCCAAGTCTCCGCCCCCCGGGTACGTGGCTACACCTTC CASSQVSAPRVRGYTF
. TRBJ1-2 . TRBV29-1 TGCAGCGTAGACAGTCTATCCATAATCGTCAACTATGGCTACACCTTC CSVDSLSIIVNYGYTF
TRBD1 TRBJ2-7 . TRBV25-1 TGTGCCAGCAGTGCTGGCAGACAGGGTGACGAGCAGTACTTC CASSAGRQGDEQYF
. TRBJ1-5 many TRBV12-3/TRBV12-4 TGTGCCAGCAGTCATGGCAGCAATCAGCCCCAGCATTTT CASSHGSNQPQHF
TRBD2 TRBJ2-7 . TRBV14 TGTGCCAGCAGCCAAGGGACTAGCGGGACTAACTACGAGCAGTACTTC CASSQGTSGTNYEQYF
. TRBJ2-7 many TRBV20-1 TGCAGTGCTATTAACAGAGATCCATACGAGCAGTACTTC CSAINRDPYEQYF
TRBD1 TRBJ1-2 few TRBV14 TGTGCCAGCAGCCAAGTCGGGACAGGGTTCGGCTACACCTTC CASSQVGTGFGYTF
TRBD1 TRBJ1-1 . TRBV3-1 TGTGCCAGCAGGCTTGGGACAGGGGAGTTT CASRLGTGEF
. TRBJ1-2 many TRBV11-2 TGTGCCAGCAGCCCGGGACTCCTGAACTATGGCTACACCTTC CASSPGLLNYGYTF
. TRBJ1-6 once TRBV5-4 TGTGCCAGCGGCTTGGGAGTTTTGGGGAATTCACCCCTCCACTTT CASGLGVLGNSPLHF
TRBD1 TRBJ2-6 many TRBV3-1 TGTGCCAGCAGCCTTGGGACAGGGATCTCTGGGGCCAACGTCCTGACTTTC CASSLGTGISGANVLTF
. TRBJ2-3 . TRBV7-6 TGTGCCAGCAGCCCCCTGGGCGTAGGGGATACGCAGTATTTT CASSPLGVGDTQYF
. TRBJ1-6 once TRBV7-2 TGTGCCAGCTCACCCGGAGGGGACCGAGGGAATTCACCCCTCCACTTT CASSPGGDRGNSPLHF
. TRBJ1-6 . TRBV9 TGTGCCAGCAGCCCAGCGGGGGACTATAATTCACCCCTCCACTTT CASSPAGDYNSPLHF
. TRBJ1-2 many TRBV29-1 TGCAGCGTTTACGCTTCATATGGCTACACCTTC CSVYASYGYTF
. TRBJ2-5 once TRBV7-2 TGTGCCAGCCGCCTGGCCTTGGAGACCCAGTACTTC CASRLALETQYF
. TRBJ1-2 many TRBV6-5 TGTGCCAGCAGAACAGCGCTCTATGGCTACACCTTC CASRTALYGYTF
TRBD1 TRBJ2-1 . TRBV10-3 TGTGCCATAGGGACAGACTACAATGAGCAGTTCTTC CAIGTDYNEQFF
TRBD1 TRBJ1-2 many TRBV19 TGTGCCAGTAGTATGGAGACAGGGGGCTATGGCTACACCTTC CASSMETGGYGYTF
TRBD2 TRBJ2-2 . TRBV4-1 TGCGCCAGCAGCCAAGACCGGACTAGCGGGTTCACCGGGGAGCTGTTTTTT CASSQDRTSGFTGELFF
. TRBJ1-4 . TRBV4-1 TGCGCCAGCAGCCAAGGGAGGGCGCGAGGTGAAAAACTGTTTTTT CASSQGRARGEKLFF
. TRBJ1-2 many TRBV29-1 TGCAGCGCCCTCCTCAGAGCCCTCTTCTATGGCTACACCTTC CSALLRALFYGYTF
. TRBJ1-2 . TRBV5-1 TGTGCCAGCAGCTTGGATGGACAGATATTTCATAATTGGTATGGCTACACCTTC CASSLDGQIFHNWYGYTF